This T cell receptor (beta chain) was documented in a study of T cells in Graves' hyperthyroidism and ophthalmopathy. This clonotype was detected ten times or more. The CDR3 is 16 amino acids. With 5 bases removed from V and 1 base from J, the gap between germline ends came to 16 bases. The V gene's germline CDR1 is MDHEN and CDR2 SYDVKM. Amplified TCR beta CDR3 regions derived from RNA transcripts. The HTBI primer set was used in a first-round RT-PCR of the TCR CDR3. TCRdb processed the multiplex PCR reads anew with MiXCR; each CDR3 protein has one entry. The sample has around 300,000 distinct CDR3 sequences, over 11% seen once.

The chain is built from TRBV28 and TRBJ2-3; D is possibly TRBD1 (6 bases). The clonotype originates from a young woman with Graves' hyperthyroidism. The sequencing sample was made of blood. The CDR3 reads CASSQPVGGGTDTQYF. DNA for the CDR3: TGTGCCAGCAGTCAGCCCGTTGGGGGCGGCACAGATACGCAGTATTTT.